This entry is about one TCR beta chain. The CDR3 has 15 residues. From germline, CDR1 is SEHNR and CDR2 FQNEAQ (reference sequence). The data are from a study of human CD8 memory T cell subsets. Early memory CD8+ T cells that were CCR7+ PD-1+ TIGIT+ and had exhausted-like traits were the TPEX cells. The TCR beta sequencing libraries came from UMI-labeled 5' RACE. Original data processing: Per TCR beta library, functional CDR3 beta clonotypes numbered 3,000 to 18,000. TCRdb reanalyzed the 5' RACE reads and collapses them to one entry per CDR3 protein, without DNA. TCRdb, not the authors, supplied the V and J calls. The table lists thousands of distinct CDR3 sequences.

The sample consisted of CD8+ T cells from PBMCs. The TCR sequence derives from a human donor in good health. The rearrangement uses TRBV7-9 and TRBJ2-4; TCRdb lists TRBD2, though no DNA is available to test this call. The CDR3 reads CASSPSRGPKNIQYF.